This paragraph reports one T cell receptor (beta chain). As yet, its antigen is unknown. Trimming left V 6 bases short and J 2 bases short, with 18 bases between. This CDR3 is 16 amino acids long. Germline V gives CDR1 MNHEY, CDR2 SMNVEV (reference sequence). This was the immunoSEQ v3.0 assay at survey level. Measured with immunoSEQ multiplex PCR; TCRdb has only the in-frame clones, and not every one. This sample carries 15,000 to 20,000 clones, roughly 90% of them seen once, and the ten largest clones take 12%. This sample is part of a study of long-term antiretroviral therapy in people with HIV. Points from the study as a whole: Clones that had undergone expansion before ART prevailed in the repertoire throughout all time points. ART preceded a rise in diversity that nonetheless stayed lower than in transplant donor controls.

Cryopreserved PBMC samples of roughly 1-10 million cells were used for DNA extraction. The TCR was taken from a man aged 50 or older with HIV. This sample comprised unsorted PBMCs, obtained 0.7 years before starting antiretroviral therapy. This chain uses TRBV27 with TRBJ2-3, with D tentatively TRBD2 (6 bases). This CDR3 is CASSSRGSGYTDTQYF. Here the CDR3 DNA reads TGTGCCAGCAGCTCCCGGGGTAGCGGATACACAGATACGCAGTATTTT.